This T cell receptor (beta chain) was obtained from a study of blood T cell repertoires in COVID-19. Repertoires were generated with immunoSEQ multiplex PCR, while TCRdb's copy carries only in-frame clones and drops some. The data show about 76,000 clones, about 85% seen once. The CDR3 is 16 amino acids. Per the germline V gene, CDR1 is LNHDA and CDR2 is SQIVND (reference sequence). The V segment lost 3 bases and the J segment 9 bases; nucleotides outside the gene matches: 10. This clonotype originated in a man in his sixties with COVID-19, enrolled during active disease. The sample comprised peripheral blood. The gene calls are TRBV19 and TRBJ1-6; 8 bases fit TRBD1. The CDR3 DNA reads as TGTGCCAGTAGTATGCCCCCAGGGGGCTTATCTTCACCCCTCCACTTT. Translation: CASSMPPGGLSSPLHF. Variable domain in full (rest from reference TRBV19 and TRBJ1-6): DGGITQSPKYLFRKEGQNVTLSCEQNLNHDAMYWYRQDPGQGLRLIYYSQIVNDFQKGDIAEGYSVSREKKESFPLTVTSAQKNPTAFYLCASSMPPGGLSSPLHFGNGTRLTVT.